This is a list of T cell receptor beta chains from one sample in a study of blood T cell repertoires in COVID-19. Method: immunoSEQ multiplex PCR; TCRdb's copy keeps in-frame clones and lacks some. The table shows approximately 68,000 clones, with around 86% occurring only once. Material for sequencing was peripheral blood. The receptors stem from a man between 50 and 59 years old with active COVID-19. Both conserved end residues are part of each CDR3. A D gene is named only where the DNA matches it firmly.

d_gene	j_gene	v_gene	CDR3aa
-	TRBJ1-3	TRBV7-2	CASSLNRLSSGNTIYF
-	TRBJ1-3	TRBV28	CASSFEEGRNTIYF
TRBD1	TRBJ2-7	TRBV9	CASSAQGAYEQYF
TRBD2	TRBJ2-7	TRBV4-1	CASSQVRAGVSYEQYF
TRBD2	TRBJ2-4	TRBV7-2	CASSLTGTSGSYF
TRBD2	TRBJ2-5	TRBV6-2/TRBV6-3	CASSYHRDRNQLAGRETQYF
-	TRBJ2-3	TRBV11-2	CASSQRQADLIITDTQYF
TRBD1	TRBJ1-3	TRBV5-6	CASSSGQGAAIYF
-	TRBJ1-1	TRBV18	CASSPEQGNEAFF
-	TRBJ2-7	TRBV7-9	CASSYQGGAGSSYEQYF
-	TRBJ2-7	TRBV18	CASSLESPNSYEQYF
-	TRBJ1-1	TRBV5-1	CASSVGQNTEAFF
-	TRBJ2-7	TRBV3-1/TRBV3-2	CASSPSQDGTYEQYF
-	TRBJ1-5	TRBV6-5	CATRGASNQPQHF
-	TRBJ1-5	TRBV19	CASSIRQGSSWGQPQHF
-	TRBJ2-1	TRBV28	CASSLEAEAYNEQFF
-	TRBJ2-3	TRBV5-1	CANRLTAGGGPDTQYF
TRBD1	TRBJ1-5	TRBV5-4	CASSLLDRDSLQPQHF
TRBD2	TRBJ2-7	TRBV3-1/TRBV3-2	CASSQVIAGDEQYF
TRBD2	TRBJ2-2	TRBV7-9	CASSFAGTSSGELFF
TRBD1	TRBJ1-1	TRBV27	CASSKQGFAEAFF
TRBD1	TRBJ1-4	TRBV5-1	CASSRTGSTNEKLFF
-	TRBJ1-1	TRBV5-5	CASRGGGSNTEAFF
-	TRBJ2-3	TRBV19	CASSLLVGTDTQYF
TRBD2	TRBJ2-3	TRBV5-5	CASSPLAGAGKNTDTQYF
TRBD1	TRBJ2-3	TRBV27	CASSLTGGSTDTQYF
-	TRBJ1-2	TRBV14	CASSQDMAGYGYTF
TRBD1	TRBJ2-7	TRBV10-1	CASREAPPGQGIEEQYF
TRBD1	TRBJ2-5	TRBV7-2	CASSSWTGSETQYF
-	TRBJ2-2	TRBV28	CASSLFSGTPNTGELFF
-	TRBJ2-1	TRBV7-6	CASSLKVAGDNEQFF
TRBD1	TRBJ2-7	TRBV4-2	CASSLQGVREQYF
-	TRBJ1-3	TRBV7-2	CASSLAGVGSGNTIYF
-	TRBJ2-3	TRBV29-1	CSVAGYQATDTQYF
TRBD1	TRBJ1-2	TRBV9	CASSAMGQGDGYTF
-	TRBJ2-7	TRBV7-2	CASSLDAGGGMEQYF
-	TRBJ1-3	TRBV7-2	CASSLEIGRSSGNTIYF